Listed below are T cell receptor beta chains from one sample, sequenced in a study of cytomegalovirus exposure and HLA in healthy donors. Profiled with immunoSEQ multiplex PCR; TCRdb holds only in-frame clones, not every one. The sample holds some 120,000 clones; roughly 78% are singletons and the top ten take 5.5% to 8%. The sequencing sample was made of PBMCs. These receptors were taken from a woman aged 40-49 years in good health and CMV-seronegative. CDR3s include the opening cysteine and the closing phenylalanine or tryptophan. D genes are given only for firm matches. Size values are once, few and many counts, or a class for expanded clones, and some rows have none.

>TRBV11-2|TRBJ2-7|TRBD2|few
TGTGCCAGCAGCTTAGGGGGAGCTAGCGGGAGACCGGACGAGCAGTACTTC
CASSLGGASGRPDEQYF
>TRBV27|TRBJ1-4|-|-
TGTGCCAGCAGTTTATCCGGAGCAACTAATGAAAAACTGTTTTTT
CASSLSGATNEKLFF
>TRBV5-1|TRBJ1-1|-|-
TGCGCCAGCAGCTTACAGGGTGGAGACACTGAAGCTTTCTTT
CASSLQGGDTEAFF
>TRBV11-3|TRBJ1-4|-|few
TGTGCCAGCAGCTTAGCGACACCCCGTGCAACTAATGAAAAACTGTTTTTT
CASSLATPRATNEKLFF
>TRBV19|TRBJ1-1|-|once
TGTGCCAGTAGTCGGACAGAGAACACTGAAGCTTTCTTT
CASSRTENTEAFF
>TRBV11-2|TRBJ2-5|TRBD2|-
TGTGCCAGCAGCTTAGAACTAGCGGGGTATGAGACCCAGTACTTC
CASSLELAGYETQYF
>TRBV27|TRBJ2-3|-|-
TGTGCCAGCAGTTTAGGCGGAGAGGATACGCAGTATTTT
CASSLGGEDTQYF
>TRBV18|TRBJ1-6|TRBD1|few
TGTGCCAGCTCACCAGGACAGGGGGTTAATTCACCCCTCCACTTT
CASSPGQGVNSPLHF
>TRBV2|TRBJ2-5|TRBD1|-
TGTGCCAGCAGTGATACGGGACAGGGCTATGAGACCCAGTACTTC
CASSDTGQGYETQYF
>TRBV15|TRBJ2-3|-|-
TGTGCCACCAGCAGAGTTCGGGGGAGTACAGATACGCAGTATTTT
CATSRVRGSTDTQYF
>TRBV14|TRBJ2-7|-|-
TGTGCCAGCAGCCCGGCAGGGTATCCGTACGAGCAGTACTTC
CASSPAGYPYEQYF
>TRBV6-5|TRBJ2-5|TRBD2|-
TGTGCCAGCAGGGCCGGGACTAGCGGGCCCTGGGCCCAGTACTTC
CASRAGTSGPWAQYF
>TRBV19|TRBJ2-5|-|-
TGTGCCAGTGGGCTTCCCGGAGAGACCCAGTACTTC
CASGLPGETQYF
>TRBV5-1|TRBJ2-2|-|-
TGCGCCAGCAGCTTGAATCTAGTGAACACCGGGGAGCTGTTTTTT
CASSLNLVNTGELFF
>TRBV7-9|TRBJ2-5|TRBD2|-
TGTTCCAGCAGCCCCACCGGGACTAGCGGGATTGCGACCCAGTACTTC
CSSSPTGTSGIATQYF
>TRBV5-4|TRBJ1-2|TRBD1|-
TGTGCCAGTACAGGGGCGAACTATGGCTACACCTTC
CASTGANYGYTF
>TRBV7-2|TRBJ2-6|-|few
TGTGCCAGCAGACGGGTCGCTGGGGCCAACGTCCTGACTTTC
CASRRVAGANVLTF
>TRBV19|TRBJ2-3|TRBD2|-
TGTGCCAGCCGTCCTCGGTCTAGCGGGACCCGGGCAGATACGCAGTATTTT
CASRPRSSGTRADTQYF
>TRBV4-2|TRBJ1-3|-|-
TGTGCCAGCAGCCAGGGGCCCTCAAGCTCTGGAAACACCATATATTTT
CASSQGPSSSGNTIYF
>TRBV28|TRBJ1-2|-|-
TGTGCCAGCAGCCGAGATGGCTACACCTTC
CASSRDGYTF
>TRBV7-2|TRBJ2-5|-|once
TGTGCCAGCAGCTTAGGGCAGGAAGAGACCCAGTACTTC
CASSLGQEETQYF
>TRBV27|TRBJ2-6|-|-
TGTGCCAGCAGTACCAACCAGGGTTACTCTGGGGCCAACGTCCTGACTTTC
CASSTNQGYSGANVLTF
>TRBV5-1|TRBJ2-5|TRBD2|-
TGCGCCAGCAGTCGCCCGGGAGGAGAGACCCAGTACTTC
CASSRPGGETQYF
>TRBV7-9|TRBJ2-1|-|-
TGTGCCAGCAGTACCAGGGGTTACAATGAGCAGTTCTTC
CASSTRGYNEQFF
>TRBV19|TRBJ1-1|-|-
TGTGCCAGTAGTACGGGGAGGACTGAAGCTTTCTTT
CASSTGRTEAFF
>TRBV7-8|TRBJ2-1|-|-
TGTGCCAGCAGCTCCGAGAGTTACAATGAGCAGTTCTTC
CASSSESYNEQFF
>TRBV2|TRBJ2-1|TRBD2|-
TGTGCCAGCAGCGGACTAGCGGGAGGGTATTACAATGAGCAGTTCTTC
CASSGLAGGYYNEQFF
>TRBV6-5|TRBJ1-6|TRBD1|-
TGTGCCAGCAGTTACTCCAGGGGGCCCGGGTCACCCCTCCACTTT
CASSYSRGPGSPLHF
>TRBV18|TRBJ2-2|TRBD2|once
TGTGCCAGCTCACCGCTGACTAGCGGGAACACCGGGGAGCTGTTTTTT
CASSPLTSGNTGELFF
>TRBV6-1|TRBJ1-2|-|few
TGTGCCAGCAGTGATACAGGGTACTATGGCTACACCTTC
CASSDTGYYGYTF
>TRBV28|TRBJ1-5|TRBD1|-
TGTGCCAGCAGGGTCGGGACAGGGATAACTCAGCCCCAGCATTTT
CASRVGTGITQPQHF
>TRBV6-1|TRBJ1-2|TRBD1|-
TGTGCCAGCACTACAGGGGTAGGCTACACCTTC
CASTTGVGYTF
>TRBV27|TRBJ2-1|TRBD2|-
TGTGCCAGCAGGCCCCAGGGACTAGCGGGAGCAAACAATGAGCAGTTCTTC
CASRPQGLAGANNEQFF
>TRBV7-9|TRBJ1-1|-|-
TGTTCCAGCAGCCGGCCGTGGGCCTCCAGCCCTGAAGCTTTCTTT
CSSSRPWASSPEAFF
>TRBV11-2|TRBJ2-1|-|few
TGTGCCAGCAGCTTAGCTCCCCCGGAGCAGTTCTTC
CASSLAPPEQFF
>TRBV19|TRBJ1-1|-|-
TGTGCCAGTAGACAGCCTAACATGGGGAACACTGAAGCTTTCTTT
CASRQPNMGNTEAFF
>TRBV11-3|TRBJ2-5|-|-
TGTGCCAGCAGCTTAGGGACAGCCAGTAGCCAGTACTTC
CASSLGTASSQYF
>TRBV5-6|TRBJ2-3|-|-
TGTGCCAGCAGAAACCTAGGGGAGGAGGGAGATACGCAGTATTTT
CASRNLGEEGDTQYF
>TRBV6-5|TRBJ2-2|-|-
TGTGCCAGCAGTTCGGCCGGGGAGCTGTTTTTT
CASSSAGELFF
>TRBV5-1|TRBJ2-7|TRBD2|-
TGCGCCAGCAACCGGGAGGGAGTTAGCTCCTACGAGCAGTACTTC
CASNREGVSSYEQYF
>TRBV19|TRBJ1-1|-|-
TGTGCCAGTAGTATTGGACAGAACACTGAAGCTTTCTTT
CASSIGQNTEAFF
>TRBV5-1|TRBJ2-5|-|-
TGCGCCAGCAGCTTTGAGGCAGGGCGGGAGACCCAGTACTTC
CASSFEAGRETQYF
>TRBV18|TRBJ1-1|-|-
TGTGCCAGCTCACCAAATCCCGACAGGAACACTGAAGCTTTCTTT
CASSPNPDRNTEAFF